This T cell receptor beta chain was profiled in a study of T cells in Graves' hyperthyroidism and ophthalmopathy. When ophthalmopathy did not progress within 18 months, Graves' hyperthyroidism was considered stable. From RNA transcripts, TCR beta CDR3 regions were amplified. First-round RT-PCR targeting the TCR CDR3 was performed with the HTBI primer set. Via MiXCR, TCRdb re-called the multiplex PCR reads, giving one row per CDR3 protein. The sample records under 350,000 distinct CDR3 sequences, 15% to 20% being singletons. CDR1 is SGHTA and CDR2 is FQGNSA in the germline V gene. This CDR3 has 16 amino acids. Trimming cost V 4 bases and J 2 bases; bases outside gene matches: 9.

The specimen was blood. The chain employs TRBV7-2 and TRBJ2-3; 7 bases agree with TRBD1. The source of this sequence is a woman in her forties or fifties with Graves' hyperthyroidism. CDR3 residues: CASSSHRTGPTDTQYF. CDR3 bases: TGTGCCAGCAGCTCTCACCGGACAGGCCCCACAGATACGCAGTATTTT.